The rows below give T cell receptor beta chains drawn from one sample of a study of cytomegalovirus exposure and HLA in healthy donors. Profiled with immunoSEQ multiplex PCR; TCRdb holds only in-frame clones, not every one. The table lists approximately 120,000 clones, just under 70% of them singletons. Sequenced: PBMCs. Source of these receptors: a woman in her sixties or seventies in good health and CMV-seropositive. Each CDR3 is given with its conserved first and last residue. D genes are given only for firm matches. Where a row states a size, it is once, few, many or the class of an expanded clone; other rows omit it.

>TRBV9|-|-|TRBJ1-1
CASSVGGGDTEAFF
TGTGCCAGCAGCGTAGGAGGGGGGGACACTGAAGCTTTCTTT
>TRBV9|-|few|TRBJ2-3
CASSVGPDGEDTQYF
TGTGCCAGCAGCGTTGGACCCGACGGGGAAGATACGCAGTATTTT
>TRBV20-1|-|-|TRBJ2-1
CSATRGEQFF
TGCAGTGCCACAAGGGGGGAGCAGTTCTTC
>TRBV6-1|-|-|TRBJ1-2
CASSDARVNYGYTF
TGTGCCAGCAGTGATGCGAGGGTTAACTATGGCTACACCTTC
>TRBV6-5|TRBD1|-|TRBJ2-7
CASSYGRTGNYEQYF
TGTGCCAGCAGTTACGGGAGGACAGGGAACTACGAGCAGTACTTC
>TRBV27|-|-|TRBJ2-7
CASRVQGGYEQYF
TGTGCCAGTCGGGTACAGGGAGGGTACGAGCAGTACTTC
>TRBV5-1|-|-|TRBJ2-3
CASSSQGFGTDTQYF
TGCGCCAGCAGCTCACAGGGATTTGGCACAGATACGCAGTATTTT
>TRBV30|-|-|TRBJ2-7
CAWSEGVIGSYEQYF
TGTGCCTGGAGCGAGGGAGTAATCGGGTCCTACGAGCAGTACTTC
>TRBV30|-|-|TRBJ2-7
CACRRGYRSYEQYF
TGTGCCTGCAGAAGGGGGTACCGCTCCTACGAGCAGTACTTC
>TRBV2|-|-|TRBJ1-1
CASTYTNTEAFF
TGTGCCAGCACTTACACGAACACTGAAGCTTTCTTT
>TRBV19|-|-|TRBJ2-5
CASSIQGHSMETQYF
TGTGCCAGTAGTATACAGGGACATTCAATGGAGACCCAGTACTTC
>TRBV27|TRBD1|-|TRBJ1-4
CASSLQGAATNEKLFF
TGTGCCAGCAGTCTCCAGGGGGCCGCGACTAATGAAAAACTGTTTTTT
>TRBV7-6|TRBD2|-|TRBJ2-1
CASSVTSALRQFF
TGTGCCAGCAGCGTGACTAGCGCCTTACGGCAGTTCTTC
>TRBV11-2|TRBD1|once|TRBJ1-1
CASSLTTGMNTEAFF
TGTGCCAGCAGCCTAACGACAGGGATGAACACTGAAGCTTTCTTT
>TRBV19|-|-|TRBJ1-5
CASMDSGPNQPQHF
TGTGCCAGTATGGACAGCGGCCCCAATCAGCCCCAGCATTTT
>TRBV5-1|TRBD1|-|TRBJ2-5
CASSLGGTGSETQYF
TGCGCCAGCAGCTTGGGTGGGACAGGGTCGGAGACCCAGTACTTC
>TRBV7-2|-|-|TRBJ1-5
CASSQQISNQPQHF
TGTGCCAGCAGCCAACAGATTAGCAATCAGCCCCAGCATTTT
>TRBV6-5|-|-|TRBJ1-1
CASSFTELNTEAFF
TGTGCCAGCAGTTTCACAGAGCTGAACACTGAAGCTTTCTTT
>TRBV5-1|-|few|TRBJ2-1
CASSPDFLGSNEQFF
TGCGCCAGCAGCCCGGACTTTTTGGGGTCCAATGAGCAGTTCTTC
>TRBV5-1|TRBD2|-|TRBJ2-1
CASSRSGGRGNEQFF
TGCGCCAGCAGCCGATCGGGGGGGCGAGGGAATGAGCAGTTCTTC
>TRBV4-1|TRBD1|few|TRBJ1-4
CASSSGTGPSNEKLFF
TGCGCCAGCAGCTCCGGGACAGGGCCTTCTAATGAAAAACTGTTTTTT
>TRBV6-6|-|-|TRBJ1-6
CASSRVESPLHF
TGTGCCAGCAGCCGGGTGGAATCACCCCTCCACTTT
>TRBV27|TRBD2|-|TRBJ2-7
CASSSSLPTSGAYEQYF
TGTGCCAGCAGTTCCTCCCTCCCGACTAGCGGGGCCTACGAGCAGTACTTC
>TRBV5-1|TRBD1|-|TRBJ1-2
CASSLEPQTGNYGYTF
TGCGCCAGCAGTTTGGAACCCCAGACAGGGAACTATGGCTACACCTTC
>TRBV7-2|TRBD2|-|TRBJ2-7
CASSLRGGPRGEQYF
TGTGCCAGCAGCTTACGGGGGGGTCCTCGTGGGGAGCAGTACTTC
>TRBV7-8|-|-|TRBJ1-2
CASSLVVGAGGGYTF
TGTGCCAGCAGCTTAGTTGTGGGAGCGGGGGGCGGCTACACCTTC
>TRBV19|-|-|TRBJ1-1
CASSIQVLGNTEAFF
TGTGCCAGTAGTATACAGGTTTTAGGGAACACTGAAGCTTTCTTT
>TRBV5-1|TRBD2|once|TRBJ2-3
CASSLGRGAGGFTDTQYF
TGCGCCAGCAGCTTGGGCCGAGGGGCGGGGGGGTTCACAGATACGCAGTATTTT
>TRBV7-9|-|-|TRBJ1-1
CASSRLGGKTEAFF
TGTGCCAGCAGCCGTTTAGGGGGAAAGACTGAAGCTTTCTTT
>TRBV19|-|-|TRBJ2-5
CASSTRGETQYF
TGTGCCAGTAGTACGCGCGGCGAGACCCAGTACTTC
>TRBV27|TRBD2|-|TRBJ2-5
CASSYGTSGGETQYF
TGTGCCAGCAGTTACGGGACTAGCGGGGGGGAGACCCAGTACTTC
>TRBV12-5|-|-|TRBJ1-3
CAASIGLPGNTIYF
TGTGCTGCCTCCATTGGTCTACCTGGAAACACCATATATTTT
>TRBV2|-|few|TRBJ1-2
CASSERREGYTF
TGTGCCAGCAGTGAACGCAGGGAAGGCTACACCTTC
>TRBV7-9|-|-|TRBJ1-2
CASSPQARWGYTF
TGTGCCAGCAGCCCACAGGCCCGTTGGGGCTACACCTTC
>TRBV7-9|-|-|TRBJ2-3
CASSFMSDTQYF
TGTGCCAGCAGCTTCATGTCAGATACGCAGTATTTT
>TRBV10-3|TRBD1|-|TRBJ1-5
CAISETGDVQPQHF
TGTGCCATCAGTGAAACAGGGGATGTTCAGCCCCAGCATTTT
>TRBV5-4|-|-|TRBJ1-4
CANPSDSYNEKLFF
TGTGCCAACCCTTCGGACAGCTATAATGAAAAACTGTTTTTT
>TRBV30|-|-|TRBJ1-2
CAWSATTNYGYTF
TGTGCCTGGAGTGCCACAACTAACTATGGCTACACCTTC
>TRBV30|-|few|TRBJ1-2
CAWSEGVTGYTF
TGTGCCTGGAGTGAGGGGGTGACTGGCTACACCTTC
>TRBV9|TRBD2|-|TRBJ2-5
CASSASGLAGETQYF
TGTGCCAGCAGCGCCTCAGGACTAGCTGGAGAGACCCAGTACTTC
>TRBV10-3|-|-|TRBJ2-1
CAISPRGNSYNEQFF
TGTGCCATCAGCCCCCGCGGGAACTCCTACAATGAGCAGTTCTTC
>TRBV19|TRBD1|-|TRBJ1-2
CASIGTGVAFVYGYTF
TGTGCCAGTATAGGGACAGGGGTGGCGTTCGTCTATGGCTACACCTTC
>TRBV5-4|TRBD1|-|TRBJ2-6
CASSRGTGGSGANVLTF
TGTGCCAGCAGCCGTGGGACAGGGGGCTCTGGGGCCAACGTCCTGACTTTC
>TRBV14|-|-|TRBJ1-1
CASSQTGMRTEAFF
TGTGCCAGCAGCCAAACGGGGATGCGCACTGAAGCTTTCTTT
>TRBV10-3|-|-|TRBJ1-3
CAITQGGDSGNTIYF
TGTGCCATCACCCAGGGAGGGGACTCTGGAAACACCATATATTTT
>TRBV14|-|-|TRBJ1-2
CASSQDAAADGYTF
TGTGCCAGCAGCCAAGACGCGGCCGCTGATGGCTACACCTTC